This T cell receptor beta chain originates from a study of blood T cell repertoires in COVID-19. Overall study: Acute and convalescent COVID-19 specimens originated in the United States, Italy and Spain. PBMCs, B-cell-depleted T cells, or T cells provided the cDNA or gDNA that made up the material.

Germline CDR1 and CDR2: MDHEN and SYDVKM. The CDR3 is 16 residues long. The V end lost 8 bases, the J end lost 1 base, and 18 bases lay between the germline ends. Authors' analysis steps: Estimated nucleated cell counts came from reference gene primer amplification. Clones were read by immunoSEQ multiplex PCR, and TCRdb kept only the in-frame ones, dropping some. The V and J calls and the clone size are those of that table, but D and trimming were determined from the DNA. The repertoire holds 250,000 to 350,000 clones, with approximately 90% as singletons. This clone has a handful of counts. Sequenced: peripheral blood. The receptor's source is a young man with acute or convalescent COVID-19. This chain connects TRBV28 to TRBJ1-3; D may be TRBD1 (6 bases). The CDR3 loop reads CASYGGAWMSGNTIYF. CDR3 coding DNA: TGTGCCAGCTACGGGGGGGCGTGGATGTCTGGAAACACCATATATTTT.